Listed here are 31 T cell receptor beta chains from one sample, sequenced in a study of T cell responses to AZD1222 COVID-19 vaccine. TCRdb's table, derived via immunoSEQ multiplex PCR, lists solely in-frame clones and lacks some. The sample lists roughly 150,000 clones, about 90% occurring once. This specimen was peripheral blood, taken 28 days after the second AZD1222 dose. The receptors originated from an adult who received the AZD1222 COVID-19 vaccine.

The V gene is TRBV11-2, the J gene TRBJ2-5; D possibly corresponds to TRBD2 (6 bases). The CDR3 loop spans 15 amino acids. Germline V CDR1 and CDR2: SGHAT, FQNNGV. V was clipped by 5 bases and J by 2 bases, with 15 bases between them. In DNA, the CDR3 is TGTGCCAGCAGCCCGGGGAGGCGGGGACAAGAGACCCAGTACTTC. Translation gives CASSPGRRGQETQYF.

This clone was picked up one time. The CDR3 DNA follows: TGTGCCAGCAGTTACGCTAGCGCAAACACCGGGGAGCTGTTTTTT. Its translation is CASSYASANTGELFF. The V call is TRBV6-2 or TRBV6-3, the J call TRBJ2-2; TRBD2 might be the D (6 bases). V was cut by 2 bases and J by 2 bases, with 9 bases left in between. The CDR3 totals 15 residues. Germline values: CDR1 MNHEY, CDR2 SVGEGT.

J is TRBJ2-2 and V is TRBV5-1, with unresolved D. Trimming stripped 0 bases from V and 0 bases from J, with 6 bases between. This CDR3 has 15 amino acids. Germline assignment: CDR1 SGHRS and CDR2 YFSETQ. The CDR3 loop reads CASSLGPTNTGELFF. CDR3 in DNA: TGCGCCAGCAGCTTGGGGCCTACGAACACCGGGGAGCTGTTTTTT. The entire variable domain, with the rest obtained from reference TRBV5-1 and TRBJ2-2, is as follows: KAGVTQTPRYLIKTRGQQVTLSCSPISGHRSVSWYQQTPGQGLQFLFEYFSETQRNKGNFPGRFSGRQFSNSRSEMNVSTLELGDSALYLCASSLGPTNTGELFFGEGSRLTVL.

The chain couples TRBV28 to TRBJ1-5; D might be TRBD1 (5 bases). The CDR3 spans 13 residues. The germline V gene encodes CDR1 MDHEN and CDR2 SYDVKM. Deletions cut 5 bases from V and 2 bases from J, with 7 bases between. This CDR3 is CASSRGGNQPQHF. In nucleotides, the CDR3 is TGTGCCAGCAGTCGAGGGGGCAATCAGCCCCAGCATTTT.

The V gene is TRBV6-1, the J gene TRBJ2-2; 10 bases are a match to TRBD1. V gave up 4 bases and J gave up 2 bases; unmatched junction bases: 7. This CDR3 comprises 17 residues. Germline-derived CDR1 and CDR2 are MNHNS and SASEGT. In nucleotides, the CDR3 is TGTGCCAGCAGTGCCATCTGGACAGGGGGAAACACCGGGGAGCTGTTTTTT. Translating gives CASSAIWTGGNTGELFF.

The chain combines TRBV6-5 with TRBJ1-6, with TRBD1 matching over 7 bases. Germline CDR1 reads MNHEY; CDR2 reads SVGAGI. V lost 5 bases to trimming and J lost 7 bases; unmatched junction nucleotides: 5. The CDR3 totals 14 residues. As DNA, the CDR3 is TGTGCCAGCAGTACGGACAGGTGGAATTCACCCCTCCACTTT. Protein product: CASSTDRWNSPLHF.

This clone has only a few counts. The chain couples TRBV5-1 to TRBJ1-1; possible D gene TRBD1, 5 bases. The CDR3 contains 11 residues. Deletions cut 4 bases from V and 8 bases from J, with 9 bases between. From germline, CDR1 is SGHRS and CDR2 YFSETQ. The CDR3 nucleotides are TGCGCCAGCAGCGTCGGGACGGAAGCTTTCTTT. As protein: CASSVGTEAFF.

V and J are TRBV28 and TRBJ2-7, with D perhaps being TRBD1 or TRBD2 (5 bases each). Germline V gene data show CDR1 as MDHEN and CDR2 as SYDVKM. This CDR3 region has 15 residues. V was clipped by 4 bases and J by 3 bases, with 16 bases between them. The CDR3 DNA reads as TGTGCCAGCAGTTCGACGGGGCGAATACACTACGAGCAGTACTTC. Translated, it gives CASSSTGRIHYEQYF.

In this sample, this clone turned up once. The rearrangement links TRBV5-6 to TRBJ2-7, with a possible D match to TRBD2 (5 bases). This CDR3 is 12 amino acids long. Germline CDR1 is SGHDT and CDR2 is YYEEEE. V dropped 4 bases and J dropped 0 bases, with 5 bases sitting between them. CDR3 amino acids: CASSRGSYEQYV. CDR3 DNA sequence: TGTGCCAGCAGCCGGGGCTCCTACGAGCAGTACGTC.

The chain links TRBV7-2 to TRBJ1-1, with 9 bases aligning to TRBD1. CDR1 and CDR2 (germline): SGHTA, FQGNSA. The V and J ends lost 6 bases and 11 bases, in that order; junction bases with no gene match: 7. This CDR3 is built from 12 residues. CDR3 DNA: TGTGCCAGCAGGGGGACAGGGTTTTACGCTTTCTTT. Translated, it gives CASRGTGFYAFF.

The V call is TRBV19, the J call TRBJ1-1; 10 bases match TRBD1. J lost 5 bases, V lost 10 bases, and 10 bases had no gene match. CDR1 and CDR2 from the germline V gene are LNHDA and SQIVND (reference sequence). CDR3 length equals 14 residues. In DNA form, the CDR3 reads TGTGCCACTCAATCGGGACAGGGGACGACTGAAGCTTTCTTT. Translation: CATQSGQGTTEAFF.

V and J are TRBV28 and TRBJ1-5, with 9 bases lining up with TRBD1. Germline V gene data show CDR1 as MDHEN and CDR2 as SYDVKM. The CDR3 is made up of 15 amino acids. V lost 4 bases, J lost 4 bases, and 5 bases stayed unmatched. The CDR3 nucleotides are TGTGCCAGCAGTTCCCCGACAGGGGGTAATCAGCCCCAGCATTTT. Amino acids: CASSSPTGGNQPQHF. Drawing the rest from reference TRBV28 and TRBJ1-5, the complete variable domain is DVKVTQSSRYLVKRTGEKVFLECVQDMDHENMFWYRQDPGLGLRLIYFSYDVKMKEKGDIPEGYSVSREKKERFSLILESASTNQTSMYLCASSSPTGGNQPQHFGDGTRLSIL.

The chain has TRBV25-1 and TRBJ2-5; D not resolved. Trimming cost V 6 bases and J 7 bases, with 15 bases left between them. CDR3 length: 13 amino acids. The germline CDR1 and CDR2 sequences are MGHDK and SYGVNS. In DNA form, the CDR3 reads TGTGCCAGCAGGTCGGATCTGGCCGGGACCCAGTACTTC. Amino acids: CASRSDLAGTQYF.

This clone was found a few times. The V gene is TRBV30, the J gene TRBJ2-7; 10 bases are shared with TRBD2. V dropped 6 bases and J dropped 1; count of bases not matched to a gene: 6. CDR3 length: 14 residues. Germline V CDR1 and CDR2: GTSNPN, SVGIG (reference sequence). This chain's CDR3 is CACLGLAESYEQYF. The CDR3 region has the DNA TGTGCCTGCCTAGGACTAGCGGAGTCCTACGAGCAGTACTTC.

This rearrangement joins TRBV11-3 to TRBJ2-1; 12 bases are a match to TRBD2. The CDR3 spans 17 residues. Germline-derived CDR1 and CDR2 are SGHNT and YENEEA. Germline trimming cut 0 bases from V and 0 bases from J; bases unmatched to any gene: 0. DNA for the CDR3: TGTGCCAGCAGCTTAGAGACTAGCGGGAGCTCCTACAATGAGCAGTTCTTC. Protein sequence: CASSLETSGSSYNEQFF.

V and J are TRBV30 and TRBJ1-4; TRBD1 matches at 7 bases. V shed 1 base and J 8 bases; nucleotides not matched to a gene: 10. From germline, CDR1 is GTSNPN and CDR2 SVGIG (reference sequence). This CDR3 is built from 15 residues. In DNA form, the CDR3 reads TGTGCCTGGAGTGGAACAATCAGGGGGAACGAAAAACTGTTTTTT. Its translation is CAWSGTIRGNEKLFF.

This clone ranks as medium-sized. V gene TRBV13 combines with J gene TRBJ1-5; TRBD1 matches 9 bases. The germline CDR1 and CDR2 sequences are PRHDT and FYEKMQ (reference sequence). CDR3 size: 15 residues. The trim removed 6 bases at V and 4 bases at J, leaving 7 bases unmatched. The CDR3 region is CASSLGTGLNQPQHF. CDR3 DNA: TGTGCCAGCAGTCTTGGGACAGGGCTTAATCAGCCCCAGCATTTT.

This rearrangement joins TRBV11-2 to TRBJ2-2, with TRBD1 matching 9 bases. The V segment lost 4 bases and the J segment 5 bases; nucleotides outside the gene matches: 2. There are 14 residues in the CDR3. CDR1 SGHAT and CDR2 FQNNGV come from the germline V gene. The CDR3 DNA reads TGTGCCAGCAGCTACAGGGGGCATACCGGGGAGCTGTTTTTT. Residues: CASSYRGHTGELFF. Supplemented by reference TRBV11-2 and TRBJ2-2, the full variable domain reads EAGVAQSPRYKIIEKRQSVAFWCNPISGHATLYWYQQILGQGPKLLIQFQNNGVVDDSQLPKDRFSAERLKGVDSTLKIQPAKLEDSAVYLCASSYRGHTGELFFGEGSRLTVL.

CDR3 nucleotide sequence: TGTGCCAGCAGATACCGGCGACAGGGAGCCACCTACGAGCAGTACTTC. Translation: CASRYRRQGATYEQYF. This chain connects TRBV6-2 or TRBV6-3 to TRBJ2-7; 7 bases are shared with TRBD1. Germline trimming cut 6 bases from V and 2 bases from J; bases unmatched to any gene: 13. CDR1 and CDR2 (germline): MNHEY, SVGEGT. The CDR3 is 16 residues long.

This clone turned up a few times. V and J are TRBV6-1 and TRBJ2-1; possible D gene TRBD1, 5 bases. Per the germline V gene, CDR1 is MNHNS and CDR2 is SASEGT. The V gene lost 1 base and the J gene lost 3 bases, with 7 bases spanning the gap. The CDR3 runs to 14 residues. CDR3 amino acids: CASSEGQSYNEQFF. Here the CDR3 DNA reads TGTGCCAGCAGTGAAGGACAGAGCTACAATGAGCAGTTCTTC.

The gene calls are TRBV10-3 and TRBJ2-2; the D gene is possibly TRBD1 (6 bases). CDR3 length: 14 residues. V lost 7 bases to trimming and J lost 3 bases, with 12 bases between them. Germline-derived CDR1 and CDR2 are ENHRY and SYGVKD. The CDR3 coding sequence is TGTGCCATCAAACCGGGACAAGACACCGGGGAGCTGTTTTTT. Encoded protein: CAIKPGQDTGELFF.

The CDR3: CASSLDVNYGYTF. The CDR3 bases are TGCGCCAGCAGCTTGGATGTTAACTATGGCTACACCTTC. The chain employs TRBV5-1 and TRBJ1-2; D is unclear. This CDR3 is 13 amino acids long. Germline lookup yields CDR1 SGHRS and CDR2 YFSETQ. Trimming took 0 bases from V and 1 from J, leaving 4 bases between them.

The V gene is TRBV4-3, the J gene TRBJ2-2, with 10 bases aligning to TRBD1. CDR1 is LGHNA, CDR2 YSLEER, per germline. The CDR3 consists of 16 residues. V gave up 4 bases and J gave up 5 bases; unmatched junction bases: 7. CDR3 region: CASSRGGTGVTGELFF. CDR3 DNA: TGCGCCAGCAGCCGAGGGGGGACAGGGGTTACCGGGGAGCTGTTTTTT.

The chain links TRBV9 to TRBJ2-3; D not certain. CDR1 and CDR2 (germline): SGDLS, YYNGEE. The V gene lost 0 bases and the J gene lost 3 bases, with 8 bases spanning the gap. This CDR3 is built from 14 residues. The CDR3 protein is CASSVGALTDTQYF. DNA of the CDR3: TGTGCCAGCAGCGTAGGTGCCCTAACAGATACGCAGTATTTT.

The rearrangement links TRBV5-1 to TRBJ2-2; weak D call: TRBD1 (5 bases). V lost 1 base to trimming and J lost 5 bases, with 9 bases between them. CDR3 length: 14 residues. Germline V gene sequence: CDR1 SGHRS, CDR2 YFSETQ. This CDR3 is CASSLKGRTGELFF. The CDR3 nucleotides are TGCGCCAGCAGCTTGAAGGGGCGGACCGGGGAGCTGTTTTTT.

The chain is built from TRBV5-1 and TRBJ1-1; no reliable D call. Trimming cost V 4 bases and J 7 bases, with 17 bases left between them. This CDR3 contains 14 residues. CDR1 and CDR2 (germline): SGHRS, YFSETQ. CDR3 DNA sequence: TGCGCCAGCAGCGTTGAAGGCCAAGGTAATGAAGCTTTCTTT. This gives the protein CASSVEGQGNEAFF. The entire variable domain, with the rest obtained from reference TRBV5-1 and TRBJ1-1, is as follows: KAGVTQTPRYLIKTRGQQVTLSCSPISGHRSVSWYQQTPGQGLQFLFEYFSETQRNKGNFPGRFSGRQFSNSRSEMNVSTLELGDSALYLCASSVEGQGNEAFFGQGTRLTVV.

The rearrangement links TRBV6-2 or TRBV6-3 to TRBJ1-5, with D unresolved. The CDR3 sequence is 13 residues long. V lost 5 bases to trimming and J lost 2 bases, with 7 bases between them. Per germline, CDR1 MNHEY and CDR2 SVGEGT. CDR3 in amino acids: CASSRRGNQPQHF. For the CDR3, the DNA is TGTGCCAGCAGTCGGCGGGGCAATCAGCCCCAGCATTTT.

The chain's CDR3 is CASSLNRGRMTGELFF. CDR3 DNA sequence: TGTGCCAGCAGCCTCAACAGGGGGCGAATGACCGGGGAGCTGTTTTTT. The V and J genes are TRBV7-2 and TRBJ2-2, with 9 bases aligning to TRBD1. The CDR3 extends over 16 amino acids. Germline V CDR1 and CDR2: SGHTA, FQGNSA. With 5 bases clipped from V and 5 bases from J, the junction kept 9 bases outside the gene matches. Complete variable domain (other parts from reference TRBV7-2 and TRBJ2-2): GAGVSQSPSNKVTEKGKDVELRCDPISGHTALYWYRQSLGQGLEFLIYFQGNSAPDKSGLPSDRFSAERTGGSVSTLTIQRTQQEDSAVYLCASSLNRGRMTGELFFGEGSRLTVL.

The chain employs TRBV28 and TRBJ1-4, with unresolved D. CDR3 length: 12 amino acids. V was pared by 7 bases and J by 8 bases, with 11 bases between. In germline, CDR1 is MDHEN, CDR2 SYDVKM. In nucleotides, the CDR3 is TGTGCCAGCAACCAGCGGGCGGAAAAACTGTTTTTT. Translated, it gives CASNQRAEKLFF.

The chain links TRBV7-6 to TRBJ2-7; no clear D gene. V was cut by 3 bases and J by 3 bases, with 12 bases left in between. This CDR3 has 14 amino acids. CDR1 SGHVS and CDR2 FNYEAQ come from the germline V gene. The CDR3, as DNA: TGTGCCAGCAGCTTCTGCGGTTTTTTCTACGAGCAGTACGTC. Protein sequence: CASSFCGFFYEQYV.

The chain has TRBV27 and TRBJ2-3, with 7 bases identical to TRBD2. Germline CDR1 MNHEY, CDR2 SMNVEV (reference sequence). V trimming: 6 bases; J trimming: 4 bases; junction bases outside the gene matches: 7. The CDR3 is 14 amino acids. CDR3 DNA sequence: TGTGCCAGCAGGGGGAGACTAGCTGCAGATACGCAGTATTTT. As protein: CASRGRLAADTQYF.